The present T cell receptor (beta chain) was sequenced within a study of early stage breast cancer tumors. Background on the study: About 80% of the 16 invasive tumors were ER+, PR+ and HER2-.

Roughly 19-50 mg of tissue was diced for each tumor. Findings of the study overall: Tumors had roughly 2.4-fold higher T cell density and higher clonality than adjacent normal breast tissue.

This clone was observed a handful of times. Its specificity is unknown. Repertoires were generated with immunoSEQ multiplex PCR, while TCRdb's copy carries only in-frame clones and drops some. This sample has approximately 10,000 clones, with around 69% found just once. This CDR3 is 12 amino acids long. Germline lookup yields CDR1 MNHNS and CDR2 SASEGT. With 6 bases removed from V and 4 bases from J, the gap between germline ends came to 8 bases. The clonotype originates from a person in their 40s with breast cancer. The sample consisted of breast tumor tissue. J is TRBJ2-3 and V is TRBV6-1; perhaps TRBD2 as D (6 bases). The CDR3 is CASRGLSDTQYF. As DNA, the CDR3 is TGTGCCAGCAGGGGACTGTCAGATACGCAGTATTTT.